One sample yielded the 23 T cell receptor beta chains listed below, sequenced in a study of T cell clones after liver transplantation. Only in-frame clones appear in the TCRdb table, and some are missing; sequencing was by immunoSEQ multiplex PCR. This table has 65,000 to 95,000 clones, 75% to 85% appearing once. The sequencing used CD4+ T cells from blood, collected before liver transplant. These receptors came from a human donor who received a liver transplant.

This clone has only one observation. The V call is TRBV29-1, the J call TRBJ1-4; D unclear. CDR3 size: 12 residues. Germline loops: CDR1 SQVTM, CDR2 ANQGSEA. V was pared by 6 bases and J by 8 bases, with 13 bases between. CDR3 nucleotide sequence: TGCAGCGTGGGCAATCAAGGAGAAAAACTGTTTTTT. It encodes CSVGNQGEKLFF.

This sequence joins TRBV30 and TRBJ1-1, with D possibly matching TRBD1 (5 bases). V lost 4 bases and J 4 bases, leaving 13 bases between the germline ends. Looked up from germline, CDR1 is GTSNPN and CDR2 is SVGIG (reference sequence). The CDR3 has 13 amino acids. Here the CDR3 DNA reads TGTGCCTGGAATTTCGGGACTAGCACTGAAGCTTTCTTT. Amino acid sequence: CAWNFGTSTEAFF.

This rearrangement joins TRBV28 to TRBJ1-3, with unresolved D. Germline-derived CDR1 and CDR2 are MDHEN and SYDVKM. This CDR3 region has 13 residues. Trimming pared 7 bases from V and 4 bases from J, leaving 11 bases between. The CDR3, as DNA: TGTGCCAGCACCCGCCCGCAGGGAAACACCATATATTTT. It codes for CASTRPQGNTIYF. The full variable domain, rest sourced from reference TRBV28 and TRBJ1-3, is DVKVTQSSRYLVKRTGEKVFLECVQDMDHENMFWYRQDPGLGLRLIYFSYDVKMKEKGDIPEGYSVSREKKERFSLILESASTNQTSMYLCASTRPQGNTIYFGEGSWLTVV.

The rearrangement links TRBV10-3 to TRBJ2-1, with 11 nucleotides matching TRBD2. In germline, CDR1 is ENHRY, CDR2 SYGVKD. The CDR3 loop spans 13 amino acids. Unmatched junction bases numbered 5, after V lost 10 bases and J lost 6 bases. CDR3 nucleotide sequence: TGTGCCACCAGCGGACTAGCGGGCAATGAGCAGTTCTTC. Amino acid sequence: CATSGLAGNEQFF.

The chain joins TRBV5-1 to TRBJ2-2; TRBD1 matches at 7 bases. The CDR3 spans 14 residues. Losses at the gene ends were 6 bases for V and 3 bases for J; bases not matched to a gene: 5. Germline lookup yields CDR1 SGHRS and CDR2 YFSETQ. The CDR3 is CASKGTADTGELFF. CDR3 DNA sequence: TGCGCCAGCAAGGGGACAGCCGACACCGGGGAGCTGTTTTTT.

The CDR3 DNA sequence: TGTGCCAGTTGCCTAGATAGGGATACGCAGTATTTT. It encodes CASCLDRDTQYF. The V gene is TRBV2, the J gene TRBJ2-3; D is undetermined. Trimming cost V 9 bases and J 6 bases, with 13 bases left between them. Germline V gene data show CDR1 as SNHLY and CDR2 as FYNNEI. This CDR3 spans 12 amino acids.

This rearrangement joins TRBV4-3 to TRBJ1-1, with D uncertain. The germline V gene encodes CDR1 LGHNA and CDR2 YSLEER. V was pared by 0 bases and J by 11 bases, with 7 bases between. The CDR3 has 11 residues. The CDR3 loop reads CASSQEGAAFF. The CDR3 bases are TGCGCCAGCAGCCAAGAGGGAGCTGCTTTCTTT.

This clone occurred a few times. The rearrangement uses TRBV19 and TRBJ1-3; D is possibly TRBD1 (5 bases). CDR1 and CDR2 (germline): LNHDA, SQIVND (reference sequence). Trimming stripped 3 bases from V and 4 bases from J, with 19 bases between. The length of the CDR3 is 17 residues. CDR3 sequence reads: CASSIQGSAGPGNTIYF. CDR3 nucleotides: TGTGCCAGTAGTATCCAAGGGTCGGCAGGGCCAGGAAACACCATATATTTT.

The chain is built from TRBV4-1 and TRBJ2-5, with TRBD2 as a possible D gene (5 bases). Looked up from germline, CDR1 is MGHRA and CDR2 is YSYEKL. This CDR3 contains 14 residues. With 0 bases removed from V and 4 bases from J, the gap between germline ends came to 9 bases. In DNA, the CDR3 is TGCGCCAGCAGCCAAGAAGGAGGTGCAGAGACCCAGTACTTC. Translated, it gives CASSQEGGAETQYF.

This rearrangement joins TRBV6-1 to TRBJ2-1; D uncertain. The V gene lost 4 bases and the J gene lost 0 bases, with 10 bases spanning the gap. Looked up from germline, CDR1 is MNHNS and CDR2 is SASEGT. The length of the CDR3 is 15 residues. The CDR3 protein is CASSAVADSYNEQFF. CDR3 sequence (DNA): TGTGCCAGCAGTGCCGTGGCGGACTCCTACAATGAGCAGTTCTTC.

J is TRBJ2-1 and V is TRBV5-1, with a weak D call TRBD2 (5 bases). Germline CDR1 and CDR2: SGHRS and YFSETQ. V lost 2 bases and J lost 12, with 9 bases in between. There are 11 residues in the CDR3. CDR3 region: CASSLAETQFF. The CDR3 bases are TGCGCCAGCAGCTTAGCGGAAACGCAGTTCTTC.

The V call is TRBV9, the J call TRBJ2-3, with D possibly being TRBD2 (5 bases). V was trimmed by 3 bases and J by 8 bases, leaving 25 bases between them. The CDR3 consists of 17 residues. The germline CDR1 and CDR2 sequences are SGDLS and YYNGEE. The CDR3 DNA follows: TGTGCCAGCAGCGCCCTCCCAGAGGGCTACCTGCTTGTTACGCAGTATTTT. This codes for CASSALPEGYLLVTQYF.

The CDR3 loop reads CAISEYEETEAFF. CDR3 DNA: TGTGCCATCAGTGAGTACGAGGAGACTGAAGCTTTCTTT. The chain is built from TRBV10-3 and TRBJ1-1; the D is unclear. Trimming pared 1 base from V and 5 bases from J, leaving 8 bases between. This CDR3 contains 13 residues. Germline assignment: CDR1 ENHRY and CDR2 SYGVKD.

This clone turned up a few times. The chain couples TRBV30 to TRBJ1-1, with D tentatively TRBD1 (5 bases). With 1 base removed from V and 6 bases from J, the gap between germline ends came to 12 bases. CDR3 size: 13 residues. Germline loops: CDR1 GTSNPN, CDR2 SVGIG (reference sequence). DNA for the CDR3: TGTGCCTGGAGTGAGGGACTGGAGGCTGAAGCTTTCTTT. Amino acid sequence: CAWSEGLEAEAFF.

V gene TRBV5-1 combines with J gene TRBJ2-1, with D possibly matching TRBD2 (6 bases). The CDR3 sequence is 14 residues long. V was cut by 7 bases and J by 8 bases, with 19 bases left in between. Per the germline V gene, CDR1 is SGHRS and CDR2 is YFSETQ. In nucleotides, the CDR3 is TGCGCCAGCGTCCGGGACTCAACGGCCGATGAGCAGTTCTTC. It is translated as CASVRDSTADEQFF.

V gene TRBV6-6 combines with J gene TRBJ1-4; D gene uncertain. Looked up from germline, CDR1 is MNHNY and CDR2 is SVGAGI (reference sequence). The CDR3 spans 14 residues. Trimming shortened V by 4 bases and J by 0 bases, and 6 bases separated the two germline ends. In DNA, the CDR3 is TGTGCCAGCAGTTTGCCCGCAACTAATGAAAAACTGTTTTTT. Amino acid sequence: CASSLPATNEKLFF.

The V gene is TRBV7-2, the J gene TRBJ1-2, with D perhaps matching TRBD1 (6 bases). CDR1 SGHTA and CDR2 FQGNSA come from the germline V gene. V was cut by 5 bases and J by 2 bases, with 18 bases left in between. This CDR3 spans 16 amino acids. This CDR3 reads CASSRAPGQGNYGYTF. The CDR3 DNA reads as TGTGCCAGCAGCCGGGCCCCGGGACAAGGGAACTATGGCTACACCTTC.

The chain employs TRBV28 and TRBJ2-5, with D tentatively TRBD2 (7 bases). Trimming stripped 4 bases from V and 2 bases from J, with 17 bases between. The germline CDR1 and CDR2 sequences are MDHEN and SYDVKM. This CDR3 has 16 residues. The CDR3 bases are TGTGCCAGCAGTTCCCCCCGGGGGGCGAGTCAAGAGACCCAGTACTTC. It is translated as CASSSPRGASQETQYF.

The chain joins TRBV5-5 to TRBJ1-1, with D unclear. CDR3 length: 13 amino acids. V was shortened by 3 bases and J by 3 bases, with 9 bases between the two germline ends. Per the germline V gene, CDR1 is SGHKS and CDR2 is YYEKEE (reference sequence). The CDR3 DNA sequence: TGTGCCAGCAGCTCTACTCCGGACACTGAAGCTTTCTTT. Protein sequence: CASSSTPDTEAFF.

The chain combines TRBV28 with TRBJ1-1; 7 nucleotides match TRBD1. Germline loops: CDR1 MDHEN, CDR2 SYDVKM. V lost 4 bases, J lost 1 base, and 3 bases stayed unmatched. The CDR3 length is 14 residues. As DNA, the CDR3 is TGTGCCAGCAGTTCCACAGGGGCGAACACTGAAGCTTTCTTT. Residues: CASSSTGANTEAFF.

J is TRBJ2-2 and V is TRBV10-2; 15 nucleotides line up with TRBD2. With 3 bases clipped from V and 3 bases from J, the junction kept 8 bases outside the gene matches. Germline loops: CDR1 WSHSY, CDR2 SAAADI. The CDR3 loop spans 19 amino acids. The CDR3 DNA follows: TGCGCCAGCAGTGACCCCTGGACTAGCGGGAGGGGGGACACCGGGGAGCTGTTTTTT. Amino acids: CASSDPWTSGRGDTGELFF.

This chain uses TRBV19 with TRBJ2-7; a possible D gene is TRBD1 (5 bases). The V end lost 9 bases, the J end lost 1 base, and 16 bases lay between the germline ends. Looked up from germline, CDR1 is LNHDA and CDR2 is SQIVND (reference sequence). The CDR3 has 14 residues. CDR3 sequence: CASKEQAASYEQYF. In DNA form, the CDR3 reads TGTGCCAGCAAGGAACAGGCTGCTTCCTACGAGCAGTACTTC.

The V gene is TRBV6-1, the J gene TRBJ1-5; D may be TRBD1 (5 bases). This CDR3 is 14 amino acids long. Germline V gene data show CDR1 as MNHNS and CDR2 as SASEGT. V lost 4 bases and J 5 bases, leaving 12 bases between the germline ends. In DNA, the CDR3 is TGTGCCAGCAGTGTTGGGGGTAACGATCAGCCCCAGCATTTT. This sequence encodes CASSVGGNDQPQHF.